This entry concerns a single TCR beta chain. There is no known antigen for this receptor. Per-base quality was not reported, and no clone a single base away is much larger than it. From the cysteine up to the phenylalanine, the CDR3 has a length of 14 residues. CDR3 DNA only is kept here, 42 bases in frame from base 1. The junction shows trimming of 4 bases on V and 7 bases on J, plus 15 bases between the germline ends. CDR1 and CDR2 were assigned from the germline V gene as SGHRS and YFSETQ. TCRbeta CDR3 regions were amplified from genomic DNA by means of the immunoSEQ Assay, a bias-controlled multiplex PCR. For the original study's pipeline: Within the assay, amplification of reference gene primers was used to estimate how many nucleated cells each sample contained. Sequence reads were collapsed and filtered to measure the absolute abundance of every unique TCRbeta CDR3 rearrangement. For each sample, productive Simpson clonality was calculated by taking the square root of Simpson's diversity index across productive rearrangements. In its TCRdb copy, this immuneACCESS table keeps in-frame sequences only and misses some clones. Where compared with another copy, unresolved V genes explain less than half of these, and the others have no known cause. V and J calls and clone size come straight from that table; D and trimming were deduced from the DNA. This sample comprises 50,000 to 65,000 clones, around 83% of them detected only once. Around 6.3% of the sample is in the top ten clones.

The entry originates in a study of blood T cell repertoires in COVID-19 (dated by TCRdb to about 2020). Regarding the research as a whole: Collaborator samples came from the United States, Italy and Spain and covered acute and convalescent phases of COVID-19. The material from the prospective study consisted of cDNA or gDNA derived from T cells, B-cell-depleted T cells, or PBMCs. Subjects who had been exposed to COVID-19, were actively infected with it, or had recovered from it provided the deeply sampled blood TCRbeta repertoires that made up the dataset. A freely available public database, intended as a resource for researchers studying the immune response to SARS-CoV-2, is where the repertoires were released. Samples were obtained from the ongoing ImmuneRACE study (first 160 participants) and from some 1,300 subjects provided by 6 global collaborators. A de-identified subject ID, COVID-19 status, age in years and sex were almost always included in the sample metadata. HLA class I and class II types, where available, came from metadata supplied by the sample provider rather than from assay-based typing.

The collaborating institutions used their own protocols to collect whole blood in K2EDTA tubes. Collaborator samples were shipped for TCRbeta analysis as frozen whole blood, isolated PBMCs, or DNA extracted from either sample type. Overall results and qualifications from the work: The amount of clinical and demographic metadata varied by source and participant and was provided uncurated.

The TCR sequence derives from a human donor in a cohort sampled during active COVID-19. Here the chain combines TRBV5-1 and TRBJ2-1, with a weak D call of TRBD1 (7 bases match). Sequencing was performed on peripheral blood. The DNA sequence is as follows: TGCGCCAGCAGCGGGCAGGGGGGTGGAAATGAGCAGTTCTTC. Its coded protein is CASSGQGGGNEQFF. Supplemented by the reference TRBV5-1 and TRBJ2-1 proteins around the CDR3, the complete variable domain is KAGVTQTPRYLIKTRGQQVTLSCSPISGHRSVSWYQQTPGQGLQFLFEYFSETQRNKGNFPGRFSGRQFSNSRSEMNVSTLELGDSALYLCASSGQGGGNEQFFGPGTRLTVL.